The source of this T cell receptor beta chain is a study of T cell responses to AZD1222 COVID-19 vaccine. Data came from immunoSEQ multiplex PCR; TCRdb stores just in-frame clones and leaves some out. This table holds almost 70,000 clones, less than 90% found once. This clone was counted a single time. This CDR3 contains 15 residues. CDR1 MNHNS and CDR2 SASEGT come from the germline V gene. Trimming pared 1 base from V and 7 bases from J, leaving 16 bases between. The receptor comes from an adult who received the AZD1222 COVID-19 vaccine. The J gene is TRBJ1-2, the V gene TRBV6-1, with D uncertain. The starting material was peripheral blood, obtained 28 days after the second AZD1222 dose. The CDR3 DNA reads TGTGCCAGCAGTGAAGATGGCAGTCGAAGTGGTGGCTACACCTTC. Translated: CASSEDGSRSGGYTF.